Presented here are 8 T cell receptor beta chains from one specimen sequenced in a study of blood T cells in healthy people across ages. Using a J-beta primer mix together with a sample-barcoded 5' primer, a second PCR was run for about 6 to 12 cycles. Each CDR3 protein gets one entry after TCRdb re-called the 5' RACE reads with MiXCR. The sample consists of hundreds of thousands of distinct CDR3 sequences, 40% to 45% of them appearing once. The material sequenced was blood. Receptor source: an elderly man in good health.

This clonotype is a singleton in its sample. The J gene is TRBJ2-4, the V gene TRBV21-1; the table's D call, TRBD1, was not checked against the DNA. Gene TRBJ2-7 matches the end of the DNA better, so the J call may be wrong. TRBV21-1 is a pseudogene locus. The CDR3 covers 21 residues. CDR3 sequence (DNA): TGTGCCAGCAGCAAGGTACCTGGGACAGGTCACGGTAGCGGGTGTCGCTACGAGCAGTACTTC. It yields the protein CASSKVPGTGHGSGCRYEQYF.

This clonotype has only a few counts. The V gene is TRBV6-2 or TRBV6-3, the J gene TRBJ2-6; TRBD1 might be the D (5 bases). The CDR3 is 16 residues long. Germline V gene lookup returns CDR1 MNHEY and CDR2 SVGEGT. Trimming left V 2 bases short and J 4 bases short, with 12 bases between. The CDR3 nucleotides are TGTGCCAGCAGTTACAGGGGCAGGGTCGGGGCCAACGTCCTGACTTTC. This translates into CASSYRGRVGANVLTF.

The chain couples TRBV10-2 to TRBJ2-5, with D perhaps matching TRBD1 or TRBD2 (5 bases each). From germline, CDR1 is WSHSY and CDR2 SAAADI. Trimming cost V 8 bases and J 11 bases, with 18 bases left between them. The CDR3 contains 12 residues. The CDR3 protein is CASWDGYNEQYF. Written as DNA, the CDR3 is TGCGCCAGCTGGGACGGTTACAATGAGCAGTACTTC.

The genes are TRBV4-3 and TRBJ2-7; 8 bases agree with TRBD2. Germline V gives CDR1 LGHNA, CDR2 YSLEER. Losses at the gene ends were 0 bases for V and 0 bases for J; bases not matched to a gene: 7. The CDR3 runs to 17 residues. The CDR3 region is CASSQDRAGDLSYEQYF. CDR3 nucleotide sequence: TGCGCCAGCAGCCAAGATCGAGCGGGGGACCTCTCCTACGAGCAGTACTTC.

This clonotype was counted ten times or more. A read error may be the cause here, since a much bigger clone is one base away. The chain is built from TRBV6-2 or TRBV6-3 and TRBJ2-6; no firm D call. The CDR3 has 15 residues. V dropped 3 bases and J dropped 1 base, with 7 bases sitting between them. Germline loops: CDR1 MNHEY, CDR2 SVGEGT. CDR3 nucleotide sequence: TGTGCCAGCAGTTATGTAGGATCTGGGGCCAACGTCCTGACTTTC. It codes for CASSYVGSGANVLTF.

The chain couples TRBV5-1 to TRBJ2-1; 12 nucleotides match TRBD1. Germline CDR1 reads SGHRS; CDR2 reads YFSETQ. The CDR3 is 14 residues long. Unmatched junction bases numbered 6, after V lost 6 bases and J lost 8 bases. The CDR3 reads CASTRDRGLDEQFF. As DNA, the CDR3 is TGCGCCAGCACCCGGGACAGGGGGCTGGATGAGCAGTTCTTC.

Worth noting for this clonotype: This may be a read error: a much more frequent sequence differs by one nucleotide. This chain uses TRBV29-1 with TRBJ2-5; D may match TRBD1 or TRBD2 (5 bases each). Per germline, CDR1 SQVTM and CDR2 ANQGSEA. V was trimmed by 6 bases and J by 11 bases, leaving 31 bases between them. The CDR3 extends over 16 amino acids. This CDR3 reads CSVAGPGSGLDNEQYF. DNA of the CDR3: TGCAGCGTGGCGGGTCCAGGGAGTGGTTTGGACAATGAGCAGTACTTC.

This clonotype was counted ten times or more. The rearrangement links TRBV7-2 to TRBJ2-5; D not certain. CDR1 is SGHTA and CDR2 is FQGNSA in the germline V gene. This CDR3 spans 17 amino acids. Trimming removed 5 bases from V and 2 bases from J, with 21 bases in between. The CDR3 DNA reads as TGTGCCAGCAGCCGAATAGGGTCGCCGCGTCGGCAAGAGACCCAGTACTTC. Residues: CASSRIGSPRRQETQYF.